What follows describes a single T cell receptor beta chain. The antigen is not known. The CDR3 extends over 12 amino acids. CDR1 is SGHVS, CDR2 FQNEAQ, per germline. The V segment lost 4 bases and the J segment 6 bases; nucleotides outside the gene matches: 3. CD4+ T cells that had been cultured provided DNA sequenced with the Oncomine TCR Beta short-read assay. MiXCR, applied by TCRdb to the PCR reads, yields one record per CDR3 protein. The sample includes around 20,000 distinct CDR3 sequences, roughly 58% seen only once; the top ten take 5.5% to 7%. The entry originates in a study of vaccination and CD4 T cells after COVID-19. Noted treatment: approximately 11-day PBMC culture with coronavirus spike peptide pools or control peptides (ViraFEST assay).

The specimen comprised CD4+ T cells from blood, cultured in vitro, sampled before SARS-CoV-2 vaccination. The source is a human donor who had recovered from COVID-19. This chain uses TRBV7-8 with TRBJ2-7; 7 bases fit TRBD2. CDR3 DNA sequence: TGTGCCAGCAGCTCCACTAGCGCCGAGCAGTACTTC. Protein product: CASSSTSAEQYF.